Below are 21 T cell receptor beta chains sequenced from a single sample in a study of T-cell memory formation after mild COVID-19. TCRdb re-called the 5' RACE reads through MiXCR, storing one row per CDR3 protein. This table holds about 340,000 distinct CDR3 sequences, 20% to 25% found once. Sequencing was performed on PBMCs or a T cell subset sorted from them (not recorded which). These receptors were taken from an adult woman who had mild COVID-19 (a few samples of this study predate the infection). Cell type and time point are not known.

This clonotype appeared a few times. The genes are TRBV30 and TRBJ1-5; D is unresolved. The CDR3 has 14 amino acids. Germline V gene lookup returns CDR1 GTSNPN and CDR2 SVGIG (reference sequence). Trimming cost V 0 bases and J 2 bases, with 8 bases left between them. DNA for the CDR3: TGTGCCTGGAGTGTAGGATTGGGCAATCAGCCCCAGCATTTT. The encoded protein is CAWSVGLGNQPQHF.

In this sample, this clonotype turned up many times. The CDR3 protein is CSVDSGTGSEKLFF. In nucleotides, the CDR3 is TGCAGCGTTGATTCCGGGACAGGGAGTGAAAAACTGTTTTTT. The chain is built from TRBV29-1 and TRBJ1-4, with 9 bases aligning to TRBD1. This CDR3 is 14 amino acids long. The V and J ends lost 3 bases and 7 bases, in that order; junction bases with no gene match: 6. From germline, CDR1 is SQVTM and CDR2 ANQGSEA.

This clonotype was seen more than once but under ten times. J is TRBJ2-5 and V is TRBV4-1; 8 bases are a match to TRBD2. Germline V CDR1 and CDR2: MGHRA, YSYEKL. V lost 1 base, J lost 2 bases, and 6 bases stayed unmatched. This CDR3 region has 16 residues. CDR3 region: CASSQGIAGLQETQYF. The DNA for the CDR3 is TGCGCCAGCAGCCAAGGAATAGCGGGACTACAAGAGACCCAGTACTTC.

The rearrangement uses TRBV7-8 and TRBJ2-3; D gene unclear. Trimming pared 1 base from V and 5 bases from J, leaving 10 bases between. Germline V gives CDR1 SGHVS, CDR2 FQNEAQ. There are 14 residues in the CDR3. CDR3 DNA sequence: TGTGCCAGCAGCTTAGGAGCCCTAGGAGATACGCAGTATTTT. Protein product: CASSLGALGDTQYF.

J is TRBJ2-3 and V is TRBV7-2, with a weak D call TRBD2 (5 bases). The CDR3 runs to 12 residues. CDR1 and CDR2 (germline): SGHTA, FQGNSA. The V gene lost 7 bases and the J gene lost 5 bases, with 10 bases spanning the gap. In nucleotides, the CDR3 is TGTGCCAGCACCCACGGGGAAGATACGCAGTATTTT. Protein: CASTHGEDTQYF.

There are a few counts of this clonotype. The rearrangement links TRBV7-6 to TRBJ2-5, with TRBD2 matching over 11 bases. The J segment lost 2 bases and the V segment lost 5 bases, leaving 4 bases of the junction unmatched. The length of the CDR3 is 15 residues. From germline, CDR1 is SGHVS and CDR2 FNYEAQ. The CDR3 coding sequence is TGTGCCAGCAGCCCGTGGACTAGCGGGCAAGAGACCCAGTACTTC. This codes for CASSPWTSGQETQYF. The complete variable domain, with remaining parts taken from reference TRBV7-6 and TRBJ2-5, reads GAGVSQSPRYKVTKRGQDVALRCDPISGHVSLYWYRQALGQGPEFLTYFNYEAQQDKSGLPNDRFSAERPEGSISTLTIQRTEQRDSAMYRCASSPWTSGQETQYFGPGTRLLVL.

The rearrangement links TRBV20-1 to TRBJ1-4; D remains ambiguous. The CDR3 spans 14 residues. Germline V gene sequence: CDR1 DFQATT, CDR2 SNEGSKA (reference sequence). The V gene lost 3 bases and the J gene lost 5 bases, with 13 bases spanning the gap. DNA for the CDR3: TGCAGTGCTAGCTTCGGCAGGATAAATGAAAAACTGTTTTTT. Encoded protein: CSASFGRINEKLFF.

This clonotype was observed a handful of times. This sequence joins TRBV9 and TRBJ1-2; 11 bases line up with TRBD1. The V segment lost 0 bases and the J segment 6 bases; nucleotides outside the gene matches: 10. Germline V gene sequence: CDR1 SGDLS, CDR2 YYNGEE. The CDR3 contains 17 residues. The CDR3 reads CASSVVVRRTGGDGYTF. The CDR3 coding sequence is TGTGCCAGCAGCGTAGTCGTGAGGAGGACAGGGGGCGATGGCTACACCTTC.

As for this clonotype: The junction shows a germline mismatch at one end, possibly a read error. The chain is built from TRBV7-8 and TRBJ2-2; 12 positions agree with TRBD2. The CDR3 sequence is 16 residues long. Germline CDR1 and CDR2: SGHVS and FQNEAQ. CDR3 region: CASSSRLAGVTWELFF. CDR3 coding DNA: TGTGCCAGCAGCTCGAGACTAGCGGGAGTCACCTGGGAGCTGTTTTTT.

This clonotype was seen a handful of times. This chain links TRBV29-1 with TRBJ2-5, with D uncertain. Deletions cut 7 bases from V and 5 bases from J, with 20 bases between. The CDR3 contains 14 residues. Germline V gene lookup returns CDR1 SQVTM and CDR2 ANQGSEA. CDR3 in amino acids: CSARRLTAWETQYF. The CDR3 bases are TGCAGCGCCCGTCGACTGACGGCTTGGGAGACCCAGTACTTC.

This chain connects TRBV4-1 to TRBJ2-3; perhaps TRBD2 as D (6 bases). This CDR3 region has 18 residues. Germline CDR1 reads MGHRA; CDR2 reads YSYEKL. Trimming shortened V by 0 bases and J by 2 bases, and 18 bases separated the two germline ends. CDR3 protein: CASSQDTRVSGFTDTQYF. CDR3 in DNA: TGCGCCAGCAGCCAAGATACCCGGGTTAGCGGTTTCACAGATACGCAGTATTTT.

The CDR3 region is CASSLEGWGHQPQHF. The CDR3 DNA follows: TGCGCCAGCAGCTTGGAAGGGTGGGGGCATCAGCCCCAGCATTTT. The rearrangement links TRBV5-1 to TRBJ1-5; tentative D call: TRBD1 (6 bases). The V gene's germline CDR1 is SGHRS and CDR2 YFSETQ. The CDR3 length is 15 residues. Deletions cut 0 bases from V and 5 bases from J, with 12 bases between.

This clonotype has only a few counts. The chain is built from TRBV7-3 and TRBJ2-5; 10 bases fit TRBD1. Trimming at V came to 5 bases and at J to 0 bases, leaving 6 bases not matched to a gene. This CDR3 is built from 16 residues. Germline CDR1 reads SGHTA; CDR2 reads FQGTGA. This CDR3 is CASSPGTGVYQETQYF. The CDR3 DNA reads TGTGCCAGCAGCCCGGGGACAGGGGTCTACCAAGAGACCCAGTACTTC.

This rearrangement joins TRBV12-3 or TRBV12-4 to TRBJ1-1; the D gene is possibly TRBD1 (6 bases). The CDR3 has 12 residues. The V end was cut by 4 bases, the J end by 5 bases, with 8 bases between. The CDR3 spells CASSSGATEAFF. In DNA, the CDR3 is TGTGCCAGCAGTTCGGGGGCTACTGAAGCTTTCTTT.

This clonotype was detected only a few times. V and J are TRBV4-1 and TRBJ1-2; D is possibly TRBD1 (6 bases). Deletions cut 0 bases from V and 9 bases from J, with 20 bases between. Germline CDR1 reads MGHRA; CDR2 reads YSYEKL. CDR3 length: 16 residues. DNA of the CDR3: TGCGCCAGCAGCCAAGAAGCGCACAGGGCAGGGTTAAGCTACACCTTC. This encodes CASSQEAHRAGLSYTF.

The sample holds a few counts of this clonotype. The CDR3 coding sequence is TGTGCCACCAGCAGAGATACCATCAGGGCCAATCAGCCCCAGCATTTT. This translates into CATSRDTIRANQPQHF. The V call is TRBV15, the J call TRBJ1-5; D perhaps matches TRBD1 (5 bases). The CDR3 contains 16 residues. Germline V gene lookup returns CDR1 LNHNV and CDR2 YYDKDF (reference sequence). V lost 0 bases, J lost 3 bases, and 12 bases lay in between. The variable domain in full, with the rest retrieved from reference TRBV15 and TRBJ1-5, is DAMVIQNPRYQVTQFGKPVTLSCSQTLNHNVMYWYQQKSSQAPKLLFHYYDKDFNNEADTPDNFQSRRPNTSFCFLDIRSPGLGDTAMYLCATSRDTIRANQPQHFGDGTRLSIL.

The chain combines TRBV11-3 with TRBJ2-1; D is uncertain. This CDR3 region has 14 residues. Germline V gives CDR1 SGHNT, CDR2 YENEEA. V gave up 1 base and J gave up 9 bases, with 13 bases separating them. The CDR3, as DNA: TGTGCCAGCAGCTTAGTCGGCGGCACCACTGAGCAGTTCTTC. Protein: CASSLVGGTTEQFF.

This sequence joins TRBV12-3 or TRBV12-4 and TRBJ1-5; D gene unclear. With 1 base removed from V and 4 bases from J, the gap between germline ends came to 11 bases. This CDR3 has 15 amino acids. CDR3 nucleotides: TGTGCCAGCAGTTTAGGCCTGGGATCGAATCAGCCCCAGCATTTT. Protein: CASSLGLGSNQPQHF.

The chain employs TRBV5-1 and TRBJ2-1; no definite D call. The V and J ends lost 6 bases and 10 bases respectively, with 2 bases between them. This CDR3 spans 8 amino acids. Germline CDR1 reads SGHRS; CDR2 reads YFSETQ. The CDR3 is CASNEQFF. As DNA, the CDR3 is TGCGCCAGCAACGAGCAGTTCTTC.

The genes are TRBV12-3 or TRBV12-4 and TRBJ1-1; 8 bases match TRBD1. CDR3 length equals 15 residues. After removal of 7 bases from V and 1 base from J, the junction contained 8 bases not matched to a gene. This CDR3 is CASIYRGFGNTEAFF. For the CDR3, the DNA is TGTGCCAGCATCTACAGGGGGTTTGGGAACACTGAAGCTTTCTTT.

The chain is built from TRBV7-9 and TRBJ1-1; D remains unclear. This CDR3 has 16 amino acids. Trimming left V 0 bases short and J 0 bases short, with 11 bases between. Germline CDR1 is SEHNR and CDR2 is FQNEAQ (reference sequence). For the CDR3, the DNA is TGTGCCAGCAGCTTAGCGGACCGATATTTGAACACTGAAGCTTTCTTT. This codes for CASSLADRYLNTEAFF.